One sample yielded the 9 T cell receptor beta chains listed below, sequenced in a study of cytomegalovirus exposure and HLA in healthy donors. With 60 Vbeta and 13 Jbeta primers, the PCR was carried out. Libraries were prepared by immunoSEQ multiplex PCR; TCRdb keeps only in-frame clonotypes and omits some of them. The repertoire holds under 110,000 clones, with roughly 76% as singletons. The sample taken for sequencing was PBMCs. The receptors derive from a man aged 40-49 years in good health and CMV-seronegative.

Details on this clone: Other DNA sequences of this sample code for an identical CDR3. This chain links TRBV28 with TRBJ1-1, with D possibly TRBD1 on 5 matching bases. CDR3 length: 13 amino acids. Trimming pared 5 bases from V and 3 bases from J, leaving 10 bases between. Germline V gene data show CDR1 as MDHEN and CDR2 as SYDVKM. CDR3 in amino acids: CASSPSTDTEAFF. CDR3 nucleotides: TGTGCCAGCAGTCCGTCGACAGACACTGAAGCTTTCTTT.

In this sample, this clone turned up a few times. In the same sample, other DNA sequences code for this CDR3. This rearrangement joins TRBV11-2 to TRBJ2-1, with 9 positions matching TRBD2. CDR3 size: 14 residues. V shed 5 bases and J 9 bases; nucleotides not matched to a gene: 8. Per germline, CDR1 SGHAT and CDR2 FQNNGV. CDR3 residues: CASSLEAGGGEQFF. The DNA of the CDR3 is TGTGCCAGCAGCCTCGAAGCGGGGGGTGGTGAGCAGTTCTTC.

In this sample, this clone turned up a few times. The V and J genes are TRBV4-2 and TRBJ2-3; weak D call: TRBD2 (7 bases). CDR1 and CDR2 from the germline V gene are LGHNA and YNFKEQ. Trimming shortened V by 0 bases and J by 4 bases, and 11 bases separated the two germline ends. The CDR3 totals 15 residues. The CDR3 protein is CASSQEGGGADTQYF. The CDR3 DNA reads TGTGCCAGCAGCCAAGAAGGGGGGGGTGCAGATACGCAGTATTTT.

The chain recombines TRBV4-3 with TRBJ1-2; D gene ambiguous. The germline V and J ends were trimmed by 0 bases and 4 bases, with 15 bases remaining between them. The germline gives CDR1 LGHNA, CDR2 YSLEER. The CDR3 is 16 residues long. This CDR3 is CASSQDPRRAPYGYTF. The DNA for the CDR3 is TGCGCCAGCAGCCAAGATCCCCGGCGGGCGCCCTATGGCTACACCTTC.

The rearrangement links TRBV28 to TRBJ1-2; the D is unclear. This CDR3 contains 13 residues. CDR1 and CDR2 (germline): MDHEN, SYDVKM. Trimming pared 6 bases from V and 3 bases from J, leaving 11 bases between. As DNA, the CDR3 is TGTGCCAGCAGGGAGACTGTAGACTATGGCTACACCTTC. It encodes CASRETVDYGYTF.

CDR3 sequence reads: CASSGTGEREAFF. CDR3 bases: TGTGCCAGCAGCGGAACAGGGGAGAGGGAAGCTTTCTTT. The V and J genes are TRBV7-9 and TRBJ1-1; TRBD1 matches at 7 bases. V trimming: 5 bases; J trimming: 8 bases; junction bases outside the gene matches: 8. Per the germline V gene, CDR1 is SEHNR and CDR2 is FQNEAQ (reference sequence). The CDR3 spans 13 residues. Filled out from reference TRBV7-9 and TRBJ1-1, the complete variable domain reads DTGVSQNPRHKITKRGQNVTFRCDPISEHNRLYWYRQTLGQGPEFLTYFQNEAQLEKSRLLSDRFSAERPKGSFSTLEIQRTEQGDSAMYLCASSGTGEREAFFGQGTRLTVV.

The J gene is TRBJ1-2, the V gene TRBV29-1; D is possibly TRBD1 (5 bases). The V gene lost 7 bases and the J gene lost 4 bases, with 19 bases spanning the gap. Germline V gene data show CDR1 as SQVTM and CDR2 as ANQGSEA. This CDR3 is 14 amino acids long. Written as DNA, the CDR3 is TGCAGCGCTCCGGAGATTAGCGGGACCTATGGCTACACCTTC. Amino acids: CSAPEISGTYGYTF.

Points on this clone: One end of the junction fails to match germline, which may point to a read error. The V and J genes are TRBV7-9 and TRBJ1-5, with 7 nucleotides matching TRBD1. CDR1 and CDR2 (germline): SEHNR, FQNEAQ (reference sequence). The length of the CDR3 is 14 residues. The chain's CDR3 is CSSSPQGYNQPQHF. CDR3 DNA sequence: TGTTCCAGCAGCCCACAGGGGTACAATCAGCCCCAGCATTTT.

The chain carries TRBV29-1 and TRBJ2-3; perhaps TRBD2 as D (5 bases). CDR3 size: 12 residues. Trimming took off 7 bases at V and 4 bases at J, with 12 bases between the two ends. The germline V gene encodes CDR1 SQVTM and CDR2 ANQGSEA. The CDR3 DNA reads TGCAGCGCCCTAGACGGGGCAGATACGCAGTATTTT. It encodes CSALDGADTQYF.